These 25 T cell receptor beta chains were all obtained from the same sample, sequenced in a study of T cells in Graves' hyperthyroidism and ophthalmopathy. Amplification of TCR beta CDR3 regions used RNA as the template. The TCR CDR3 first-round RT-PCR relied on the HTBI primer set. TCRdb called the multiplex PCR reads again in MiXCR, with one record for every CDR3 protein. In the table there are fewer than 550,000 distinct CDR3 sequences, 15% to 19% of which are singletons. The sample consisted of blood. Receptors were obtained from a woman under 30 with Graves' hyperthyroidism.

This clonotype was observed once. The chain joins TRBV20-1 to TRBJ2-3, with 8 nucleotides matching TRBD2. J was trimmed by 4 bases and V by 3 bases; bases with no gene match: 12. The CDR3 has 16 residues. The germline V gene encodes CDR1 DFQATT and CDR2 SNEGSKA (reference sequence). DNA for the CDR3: TGCAGTGCTAGCCCCCTCGGGGGGGGGGCCCCAGATACGCAGTATTTT. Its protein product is CSASPLGGGAPDTQYF.

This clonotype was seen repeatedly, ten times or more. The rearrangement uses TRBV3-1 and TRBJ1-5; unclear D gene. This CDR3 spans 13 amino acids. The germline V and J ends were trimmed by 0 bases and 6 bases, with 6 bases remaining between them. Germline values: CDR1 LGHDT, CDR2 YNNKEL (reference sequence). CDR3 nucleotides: TGTGCCAGCAGCCAAGATCTTCGTCAGCCCCAGCATTTT. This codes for CASSQDLRQPQHF.

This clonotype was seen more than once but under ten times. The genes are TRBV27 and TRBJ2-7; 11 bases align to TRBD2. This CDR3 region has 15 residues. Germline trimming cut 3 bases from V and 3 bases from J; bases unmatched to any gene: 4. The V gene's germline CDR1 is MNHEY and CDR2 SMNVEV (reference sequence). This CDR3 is CASSLTGTSGYEQYF. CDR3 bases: TGTGCCAGCAGTTTGACCGGGACTAGCGGCTACGAGCAGTACTTC.

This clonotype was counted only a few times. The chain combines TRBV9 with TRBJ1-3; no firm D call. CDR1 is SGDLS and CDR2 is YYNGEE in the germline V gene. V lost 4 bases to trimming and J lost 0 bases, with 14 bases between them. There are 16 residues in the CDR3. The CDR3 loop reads CASSPSVDGSGNTIYF. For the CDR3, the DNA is TGTGCCAGCAGCCCTTCCGTGGATGGCTCTGGAAACACCATATATTTT.

Here the CDR3 DNA reads TGTGCCATCAACCGAAACACCGGGGAGCTGTTTTTT. Translation gives CAINRNTGELFF. The chain recombines TRBV10-3 with TRBJ2-2; no definite D call. This CDR3 is 12 amino acids long. V gave up 7 bases and J gave up 2 bases, with 5 bases separating them. The V gene's germline CDR1 is ENHRY and CDR2 SYGVKD.

The CDR3 nucleotides read TGTGCCAGCAGTCATGGACAGGGTACGCGGGAGACCCAGTACTTC. Protein product: CASSHGQGTRETQYF. The chain carries TRBV6-1 and TRBJ2-5, with TRBD1 matching over 8 bases. J gave up 5 bases and V 5 bases, and 10 bases lay outside the gene matches. The CDR3 consists of 15 residues. Germline-derived CDR1 and CDR2 are MNHNS and SASEGT.

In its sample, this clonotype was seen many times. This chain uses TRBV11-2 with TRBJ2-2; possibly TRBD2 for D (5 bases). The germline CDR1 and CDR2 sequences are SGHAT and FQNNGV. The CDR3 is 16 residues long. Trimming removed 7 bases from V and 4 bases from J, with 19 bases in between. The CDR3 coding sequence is TGTGCCAGCACCCTTAGGAGGATGTTCATCACCGGGGAGCTGTTTTTT. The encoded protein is CASTLRRMFITGELFF.

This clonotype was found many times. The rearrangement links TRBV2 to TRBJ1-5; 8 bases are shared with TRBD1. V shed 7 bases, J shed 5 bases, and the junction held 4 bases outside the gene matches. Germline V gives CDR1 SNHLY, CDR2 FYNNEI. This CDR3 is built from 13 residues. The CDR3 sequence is CASNEDRDQPQHF. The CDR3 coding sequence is TGTGCCAGCAACGAGGACAGGGATCAGCCCCAGCATTTT.

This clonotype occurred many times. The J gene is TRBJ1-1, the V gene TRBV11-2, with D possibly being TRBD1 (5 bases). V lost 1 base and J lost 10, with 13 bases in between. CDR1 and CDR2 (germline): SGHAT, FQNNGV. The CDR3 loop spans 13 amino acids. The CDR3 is CASSLVGGERAFF. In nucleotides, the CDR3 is TGTGCCAGCAGCTTAGTCGGGGGGGAGAGAGCTTTCTTT.

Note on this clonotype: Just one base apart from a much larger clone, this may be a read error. DNA of the CDR3: TGTGCCATCGGTGACTCTGGGGGAGGCAACACAGATACGCAGTATTTT. Protein sequence: CAIGDSGGGNTDTQYF. This chain links TRBV10-3 with TRBJ2-3; TRBD2 is a possible D gene (6 bases). CDR1 is ENHRY, CDR2 SYGVKD, per germline. The CDR3 length is 16 residues.

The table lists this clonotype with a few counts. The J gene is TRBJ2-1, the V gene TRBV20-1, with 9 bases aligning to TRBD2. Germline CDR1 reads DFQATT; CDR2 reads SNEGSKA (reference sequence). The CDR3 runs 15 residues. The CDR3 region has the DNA TGCAGCCAGGGGGTAGCGGGAGCAGATCGGGATGAGCAGTTCTTC. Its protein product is CSQGVAGADRDEQFF.

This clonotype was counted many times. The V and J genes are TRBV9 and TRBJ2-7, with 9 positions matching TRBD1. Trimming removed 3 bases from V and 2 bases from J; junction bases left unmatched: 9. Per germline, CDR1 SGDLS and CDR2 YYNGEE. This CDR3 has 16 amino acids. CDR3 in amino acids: CASSATGGALTYEQYF. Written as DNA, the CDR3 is TGTGCCAGCAGCGCAACAGGGGGCGCGTTAACCTACGAGCAGTACTTC.

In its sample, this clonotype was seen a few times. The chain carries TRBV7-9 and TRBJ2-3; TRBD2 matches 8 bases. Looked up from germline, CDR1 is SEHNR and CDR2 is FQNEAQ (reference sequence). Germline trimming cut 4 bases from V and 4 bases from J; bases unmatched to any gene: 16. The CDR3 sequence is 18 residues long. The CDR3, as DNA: TGTGCCAGCAGCTCTTTCGGGGGGGCCGATATATTGGCAGATACGCAGTATTTT. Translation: CASSSFGGADILADTQYF.

This CDR3 is CASSQDGSSGSADTQYF. The DNA of the CDR3 is TGTGCCAGCAGCCAAGATGGCTCTAGCGGGAGTGCAGATACGCAGTATTTT. The J gene is TRBJ2-3, the V gene TRBV4-2, with TRBD2 matching 10 bases. The CDR3 totals 17 residues. From germline, CDR1 is LGHNA and CDR2 YNFKEQ. The trim removed 0 bases at V and 4 bases at J, leaving 7 bases unmatched.

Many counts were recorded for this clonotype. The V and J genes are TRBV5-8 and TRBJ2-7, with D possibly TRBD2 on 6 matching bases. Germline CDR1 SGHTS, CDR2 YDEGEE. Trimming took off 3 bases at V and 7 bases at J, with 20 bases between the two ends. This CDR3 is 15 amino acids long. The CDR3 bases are TGTGCCAGCAGCTCGACCCAGACAAGGGCGGGGGAGCAGTACTTC. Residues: CASSSTQTRAGEQYF.

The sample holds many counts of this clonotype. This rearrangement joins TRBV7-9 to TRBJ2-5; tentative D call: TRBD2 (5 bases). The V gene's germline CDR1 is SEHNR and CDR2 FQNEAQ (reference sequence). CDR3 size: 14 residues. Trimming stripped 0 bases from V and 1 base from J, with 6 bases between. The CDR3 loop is CASSLAGAQETQYF. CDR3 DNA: TGTGCCAGCAGCTTAGCGGGAGCCCAAGAGACCCAGTACTTC.

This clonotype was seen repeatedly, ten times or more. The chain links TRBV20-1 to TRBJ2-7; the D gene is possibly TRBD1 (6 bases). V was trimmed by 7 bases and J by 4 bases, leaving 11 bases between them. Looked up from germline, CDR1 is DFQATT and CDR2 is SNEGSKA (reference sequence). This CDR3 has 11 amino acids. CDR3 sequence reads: CSVDSSYEQYF. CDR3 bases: TGCAGTGTGGACAGTTCGTACGAGCAGTACTTC.

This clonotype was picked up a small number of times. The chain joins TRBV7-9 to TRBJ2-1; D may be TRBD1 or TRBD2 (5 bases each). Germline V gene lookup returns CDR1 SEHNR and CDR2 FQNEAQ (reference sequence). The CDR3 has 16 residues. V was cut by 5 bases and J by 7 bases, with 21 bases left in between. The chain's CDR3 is CASSRVNPGPGNEQFF. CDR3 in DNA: TGTGCCAGCAGCCGGGTAAATCCGGGGCCTGGGAATGAGCAGTTCTTC.

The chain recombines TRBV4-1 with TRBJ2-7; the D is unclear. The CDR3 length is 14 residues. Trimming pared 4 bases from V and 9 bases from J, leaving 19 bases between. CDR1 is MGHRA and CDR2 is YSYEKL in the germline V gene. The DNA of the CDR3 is TGCGCCAGCAGCCTCGACCGGTGGATCGGTGGGCAGTACTTC. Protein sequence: CASSLDRWIGGQYF.

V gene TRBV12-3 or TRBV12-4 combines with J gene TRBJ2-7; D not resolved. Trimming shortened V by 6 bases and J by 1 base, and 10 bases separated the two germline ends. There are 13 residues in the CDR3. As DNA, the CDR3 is TGTGCCAGCAGCCTGGGTTGGTCCTACGAGCAGTACTTC. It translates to CASSLGWSYEQYF.

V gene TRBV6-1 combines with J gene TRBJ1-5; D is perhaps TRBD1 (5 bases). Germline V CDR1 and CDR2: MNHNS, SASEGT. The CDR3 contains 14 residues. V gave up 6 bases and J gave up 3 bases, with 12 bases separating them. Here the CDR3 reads CASSPRGHNQPQHF. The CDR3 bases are TGTGCCAGCAGCCCCCGGGGCCACAATCAGCCCCAGCATTTT.

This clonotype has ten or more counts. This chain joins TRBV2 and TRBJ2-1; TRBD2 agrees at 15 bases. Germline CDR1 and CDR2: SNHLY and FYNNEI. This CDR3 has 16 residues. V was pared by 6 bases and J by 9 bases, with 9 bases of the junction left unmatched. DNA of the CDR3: TGTGCCAGCAGCTGGAGGACTAGCGGGGGGGCCGGTGAGCAGTTCTTC. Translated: CASSWRTSGGAGEQFF.

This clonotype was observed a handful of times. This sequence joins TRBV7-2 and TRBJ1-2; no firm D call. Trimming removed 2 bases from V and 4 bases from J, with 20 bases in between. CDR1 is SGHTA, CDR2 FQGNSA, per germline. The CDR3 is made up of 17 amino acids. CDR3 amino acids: CASSLPGLKVDLYGYTF. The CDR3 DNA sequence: TGTGCCAGCAGCTTACCAGGTCTGAAGGTCGACCTCTATGGCTACACCTTC.

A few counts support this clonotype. The CDR3 reads CASSQVTSSYNEQFF. CDR3 sequence (DNA): TGCGCCAGCAGCCAAGTTACCAGCTCCTACAATGAGCAGTTCTTC. The J gene is TRBJ2-1, the V gene TRBV4-1, with D unresolved. Germline values: CDR1 MGHRA, CDR2 YSYEKL. There are 15 residues in the CDR3. V was clipped by 1 base and J by 0 bases, with 7 bases between them.

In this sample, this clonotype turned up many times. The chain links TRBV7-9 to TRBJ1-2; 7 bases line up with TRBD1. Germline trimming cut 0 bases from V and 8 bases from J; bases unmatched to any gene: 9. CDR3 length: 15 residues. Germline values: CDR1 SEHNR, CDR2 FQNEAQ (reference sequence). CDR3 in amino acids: CASSLASPTGNGYTF. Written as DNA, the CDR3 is TGTGCCAGCAGCTTAGCGTCCCCGACAGGGAACGGCTACACCTTC.